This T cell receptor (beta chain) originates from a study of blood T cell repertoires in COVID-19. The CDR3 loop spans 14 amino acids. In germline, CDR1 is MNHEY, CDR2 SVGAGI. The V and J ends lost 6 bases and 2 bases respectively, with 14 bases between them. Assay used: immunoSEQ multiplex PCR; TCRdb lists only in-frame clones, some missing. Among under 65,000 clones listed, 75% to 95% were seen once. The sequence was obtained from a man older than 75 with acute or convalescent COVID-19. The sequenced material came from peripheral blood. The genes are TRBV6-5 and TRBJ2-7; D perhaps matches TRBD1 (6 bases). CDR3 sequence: CASSHDRFPYEQYF. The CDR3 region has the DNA TGTGCCAGCAGCCACGACAGGTTTCCCTACGAGCAGTACTTC.